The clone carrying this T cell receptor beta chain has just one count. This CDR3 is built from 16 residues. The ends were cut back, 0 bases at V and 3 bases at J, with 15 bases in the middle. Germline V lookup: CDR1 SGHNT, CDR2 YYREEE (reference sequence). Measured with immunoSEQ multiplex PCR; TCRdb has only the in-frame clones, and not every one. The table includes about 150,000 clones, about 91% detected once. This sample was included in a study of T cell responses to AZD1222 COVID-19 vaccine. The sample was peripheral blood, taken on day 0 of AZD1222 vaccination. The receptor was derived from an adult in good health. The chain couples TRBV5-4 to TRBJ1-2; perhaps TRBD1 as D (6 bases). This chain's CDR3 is CASSLAGGGLDYGYTF. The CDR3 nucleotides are TGTGCCAGCAGCTTGGCCGGGGGCGGGTTGGACTATGGCTACACCTTC.